This TCR beta chain comes out of a study of neoadjuvant nivolumab and ipilimumab in lung cancer. Across the whole study: Nivolumab 3 mg/kg was given days 1, 15 and 29, plus ipilimumab 1 mg/kg day 1 in combination.

The CDR3 is 14 amino acids. V was clipped by 5 bases and J by 5 bases, with 13 bases between them. The germline V gene encodes CDR1 MDHEN and CDR2 SYDVKM. The repertoire was sequenced with immunoSEQ multiplex PCR; TCRdb's copy has only in-frame clones and lacks some. The sample shows more than 15,000 clones, 60% to 80% of them seen only once. Material: tumor tissue, obtained after neoadjuvant nivolumab, alone or with ipilimumab, at or shortly before surgery. The chain has TRBV28 and TRBJ2-4; weak D call: TRBD1 (8 bases). The sequence came from an adult with non-small cell lung cancer. CDR3: CASSQTGGENIQYF. The CDR3 bases are TGTGCCAGCAGTCAAACAGGGGGGGAAAACATTCAGTACTTC.